These 3 T cell receptor beta chains came from one sample sequenced in a study of a mutant IDH1 vaccine in newly diagnosed glioma. TCRdb's copy holds only in-frame clones and misses some; the assay was immunoSEQ multiplex PCR. The sample has approximately 36,000 clones, roughly 78% seen once; the top ten hold 9% to 10%. Time point meaning: baseline, week 1 (first vaccination visit). Treatment here: pre-vaccination baseline after standard-of-care therapy. The specimen was PBMCs, collected from a glioma patient treated with radiotherapy, temozolomide or both. These TCRs come from a man in his forties or fifties with glioma. Some clones in this sample may be carry-over from other donors' samples.

The rearrangement links TRBV25-1 to TRBJ1-1; D call uncertain. Germline CDR1 and CDR2: MGHDK and SYGVNS. V was clipped by 4 bases and J by 3 bases, with 12 bases between them. The CDR3 consists of 14 residues. The CDR3 loop is CASSAHGSDTEAFF. The CDR3 bases are TGTGCCAGCAGTGCCCATGGCAGTGACACTGAAGCTTTCTTT.

V gene TRBV19 combines with J gene TRBJ2-1; D tentatively reads TRBD1 or TRBD2 (5 bases each). This CDR3 spans 15 amino acids. CDR1 is LNHDA, CDR2 SQIVND, per germline (reference sequence). V shed 3 bases and J shed 8 bases, with 17 bases lying between them. As DNA, the CDR3 is TGTGCCAGTAGTATGGGGGAACTAGAAGAGGATGAGCAGTTCTTC. Its protein product is CASSMGELEEDEQFF.

The V call is TRBV9, the J call TRBJ2-2, with D possibly matching TRBD2 (5 bases). Germline CDR1 and CDR2: SGDLS and YYNGEE. The CDR3 is 16 residues long. V was pared by 2 bases and J by 0 bases, with 11 bases between. Here the CDR3 reads CASSVLEGANTGELFF. The CDR3 bases are TGTGCCAGCAGCGTTTTAGAGGGCGCGAACACCGGGGAGCTGTTTTTT.